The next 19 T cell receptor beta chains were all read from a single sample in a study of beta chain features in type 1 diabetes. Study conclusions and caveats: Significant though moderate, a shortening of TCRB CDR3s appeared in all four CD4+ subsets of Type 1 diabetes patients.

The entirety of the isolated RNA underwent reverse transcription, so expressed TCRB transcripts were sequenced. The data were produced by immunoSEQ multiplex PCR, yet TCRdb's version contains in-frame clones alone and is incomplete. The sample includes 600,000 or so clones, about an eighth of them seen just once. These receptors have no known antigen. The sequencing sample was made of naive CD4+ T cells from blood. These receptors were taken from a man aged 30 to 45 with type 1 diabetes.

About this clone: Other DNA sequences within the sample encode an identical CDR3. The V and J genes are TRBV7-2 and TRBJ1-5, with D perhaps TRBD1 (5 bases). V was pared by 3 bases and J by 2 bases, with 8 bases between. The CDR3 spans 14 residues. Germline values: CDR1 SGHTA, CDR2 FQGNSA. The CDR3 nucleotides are TGTGCCAGCAGCTTGGAAGGGGGCAATCAGCCCCAGCATTTT. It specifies CASSLEGGNQPQHF.

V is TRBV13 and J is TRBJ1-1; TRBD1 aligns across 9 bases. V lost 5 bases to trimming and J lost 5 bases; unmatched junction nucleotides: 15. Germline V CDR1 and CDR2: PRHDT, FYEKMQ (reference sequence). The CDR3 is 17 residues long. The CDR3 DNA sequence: TGTGCCAGCAGCCCGGGACAGGGTAAGGTTGGGTGGACTGAAGCTTTCTTT. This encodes CASSPGQGKVGWTEAFF.

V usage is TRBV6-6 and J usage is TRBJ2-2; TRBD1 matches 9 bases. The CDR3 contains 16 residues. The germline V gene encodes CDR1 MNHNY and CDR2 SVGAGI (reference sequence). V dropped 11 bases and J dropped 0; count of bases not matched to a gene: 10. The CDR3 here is CAGLGQGSSNTGELFF. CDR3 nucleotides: TGTGCCGGCCTTGGACAGGGGAGTTCGAACACCGGGGAGCTGTTTTTT.

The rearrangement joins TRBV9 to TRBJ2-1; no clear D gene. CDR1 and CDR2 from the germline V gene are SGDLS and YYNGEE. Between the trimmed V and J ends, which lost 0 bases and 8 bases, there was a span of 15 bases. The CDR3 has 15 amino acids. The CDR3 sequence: CASSVGSVVPDEQFF. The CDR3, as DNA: TGTGCCAGCAGCGTAGGATCGGTAGTCCCGGATGAGCAGTTCTTC.

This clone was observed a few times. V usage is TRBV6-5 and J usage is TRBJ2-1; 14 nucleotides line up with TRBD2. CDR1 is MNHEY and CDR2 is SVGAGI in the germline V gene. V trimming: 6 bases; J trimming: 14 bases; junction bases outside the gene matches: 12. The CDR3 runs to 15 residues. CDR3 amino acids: CASRDLGLAGGQEFF. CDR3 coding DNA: TGTGCCAGCAGAGACCTCGGACTAGCGGGGGGCCAGGAGTTCTTC.

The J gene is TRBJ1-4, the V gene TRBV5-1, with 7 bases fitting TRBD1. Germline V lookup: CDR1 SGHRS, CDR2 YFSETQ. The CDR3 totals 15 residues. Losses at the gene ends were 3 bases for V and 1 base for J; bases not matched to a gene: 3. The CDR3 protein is CASSSQGITNEKLFF. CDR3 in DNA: TGCGCCAGCAGCTCACAGGGGATAACTAATGAAAAACTGTTTTTT. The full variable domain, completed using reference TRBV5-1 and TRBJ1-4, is KAGVTQTPRYLIKTRGQQVTLSCSPISGHRSVSWYQQTPGQGLQFLFEYFSETQRNKGNFPGRFSGRQFSNSRSEMNVSTLELGDSALYLCASSSQGITNEKLFFGSGTQLSVL.

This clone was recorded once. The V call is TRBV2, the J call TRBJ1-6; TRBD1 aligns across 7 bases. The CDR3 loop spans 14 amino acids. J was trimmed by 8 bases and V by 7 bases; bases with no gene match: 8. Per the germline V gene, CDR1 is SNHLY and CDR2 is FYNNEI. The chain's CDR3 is CASTWTGGDSPLHF. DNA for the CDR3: TGTGCCAGCACTTGGACAGGTGGGGATTCACCCCTCCACTTT.

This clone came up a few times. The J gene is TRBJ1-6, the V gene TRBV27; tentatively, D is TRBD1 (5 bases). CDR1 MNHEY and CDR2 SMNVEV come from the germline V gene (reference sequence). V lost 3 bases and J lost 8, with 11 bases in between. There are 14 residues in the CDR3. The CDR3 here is CASSFSGRDSPLHF. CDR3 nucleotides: TGTGCCAGCAGTTTTTCAGGGAGGGATTCACCCCTCCACTTT.

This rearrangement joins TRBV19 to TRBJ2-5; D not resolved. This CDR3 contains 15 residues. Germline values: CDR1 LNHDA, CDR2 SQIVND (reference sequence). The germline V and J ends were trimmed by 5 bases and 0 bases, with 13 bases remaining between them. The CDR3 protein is CASSRVGINQETQYF. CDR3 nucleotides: TGTGCCAGTAGTCGGGTGGGGATAAACCAAGAGACCCAGTACTTC.

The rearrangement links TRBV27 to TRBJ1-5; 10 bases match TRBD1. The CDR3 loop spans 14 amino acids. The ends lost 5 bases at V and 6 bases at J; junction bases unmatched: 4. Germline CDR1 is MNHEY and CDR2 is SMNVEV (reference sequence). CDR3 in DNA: TGTGCCAGCAGTCTCGACAGGGGGCGTCAGCCCCAGCATTTT. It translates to CASSLDRGRQPQHF.

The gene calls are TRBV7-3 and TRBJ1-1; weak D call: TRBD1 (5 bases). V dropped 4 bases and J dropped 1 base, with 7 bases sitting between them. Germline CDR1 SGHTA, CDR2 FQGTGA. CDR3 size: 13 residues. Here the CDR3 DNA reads TGTGCCAGCAGCTCGACAGAGAACACTGAAGCTTTCTTT. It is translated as CASSSTENTEAFF.

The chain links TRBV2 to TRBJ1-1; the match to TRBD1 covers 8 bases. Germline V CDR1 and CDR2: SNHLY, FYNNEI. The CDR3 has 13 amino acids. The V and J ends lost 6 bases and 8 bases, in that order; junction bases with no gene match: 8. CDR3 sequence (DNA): TGTGCCAGCAGAGGACAGGGCATAGAAGAAGCTTTCTTT. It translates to CASRGQGIEEAFF. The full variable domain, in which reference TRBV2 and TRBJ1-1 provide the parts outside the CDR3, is EPEVTQTPSHQVTQMGQEVILRCVPISNHLYFYWYRQILGQKVEFLVSFYNNEISEKSEIFDDQFSVERPDGSNFTLKIRSTKLEDSAMYFCASRGQGIEEAFFGQGTRLTVV.

The CDR3 is CASSSGTLQPQHF. CDR3 DNA sequence: TGTGCCAGCAGCTCCGGGACACTTCAGCCCCAGCATTTT. J is TRBJ1-5 and V is TRBV28, with D possibly TRBD1 on 6 matching bases. The CDR3 consists of 13 residues. Germline-derived CDR1 and CDR2 are MDHEN and SYDVKM. Trimming took off 6 bases at V and 6 bases at J, with 12 bases between the two ends.

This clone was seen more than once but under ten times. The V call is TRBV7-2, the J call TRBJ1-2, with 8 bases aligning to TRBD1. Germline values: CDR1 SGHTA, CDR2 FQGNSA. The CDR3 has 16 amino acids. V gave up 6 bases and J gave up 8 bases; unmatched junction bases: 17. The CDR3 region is CASSKAGTGNRGGYTF. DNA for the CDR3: TGTGCCAGCAGTAAGGCCGGGACAGGCAACAGGGGGGGCTACACCTTC.

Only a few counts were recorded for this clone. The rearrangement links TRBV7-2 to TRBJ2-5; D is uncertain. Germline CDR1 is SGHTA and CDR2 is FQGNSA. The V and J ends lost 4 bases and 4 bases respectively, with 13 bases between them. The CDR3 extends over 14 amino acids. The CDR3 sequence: CASSSRAAGETQYF. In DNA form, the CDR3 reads TGTGCCAGCAGCTCCCGGGCCGCTGGAGAGACCCAGTACTTC.

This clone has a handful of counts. CDR3 amino acids: CASSYSMTRNTEAFF. The DNA of the CDR3 is TGTGCCAGCAGTTACTCGATGACGAGGAACACTGAAGCTTTCTTT. This rearrangement joins TRBV6-5 to TRBJ1-1; D uncertain. Trimming left V 0 bases short and J 1 base short, with 9 bases between. CDR1 MNHEY and CDR2 SVGAGI come from the germline V gene. The CDR3 runs to 15 residues.

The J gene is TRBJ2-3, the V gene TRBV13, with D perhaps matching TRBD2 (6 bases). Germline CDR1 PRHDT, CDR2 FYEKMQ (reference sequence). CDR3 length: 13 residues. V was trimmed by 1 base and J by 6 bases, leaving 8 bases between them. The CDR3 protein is CASSLARGDTQYF. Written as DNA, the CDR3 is TGTGCCAGCAGCTTAGCTCGGGGGGATACGCAGTATTTT.

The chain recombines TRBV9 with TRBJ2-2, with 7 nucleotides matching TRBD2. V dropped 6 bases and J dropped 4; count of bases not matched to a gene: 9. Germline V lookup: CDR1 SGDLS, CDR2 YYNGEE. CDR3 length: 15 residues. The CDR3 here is CASNQAGTGTGELFF. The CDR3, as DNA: TGTGCCAGCAATCAAGCGGGGACGGGCACCGGGGAGCTGTTTTTT. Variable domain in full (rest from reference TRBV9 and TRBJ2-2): DSGVTQTPKHLITATGQRVTLRCSPRSGDLSVYWYQQSLDQGLQFLIQYYNGEERAKGNILERFSAQQFPDLHSELNLSSLELGDSALYFCASNQAGTGTGELFFGEGSRLTVL.

CDR3 residues: CASSLDQGRAGEQFF. In nucleotides, the CDR3 is TGCGCCAGCAGCTTGGATCAGGGGAGGGCCGGAGAGCAGTTCTTC. The chain recombines TRBV5-1 with TRBJ2-1, with a possible D match to TRBD2 (7 bases). Germline lookup yields CDR1 SGHRS and CDR2 YFSETQ. Trimming cost V 0 bases and J 10 bases, with 17 bases left between them. CDR3 length: 15 residues. The complete variable domain, with remaining parts taken from reference TRBV5-1 and TRBJ2-1, reads KAGVTQTPRYLIKTRGQQVTLSCSPISGHRSVSWYQQTPGQGLQFLFEYFSETQRNKGNFPGRFSGRQFSNSRSEMNVSTLELGDSALYLCASSLDQGRAGEQFFGPGTRLTVL.